The clone carrying this T cell receptor beta chain was seen only a few times. The record originates from a study of OX40 agonist ivuxolimab in advanced cancers. For the study at large: Those enrolled were 80% to 85% male, with a mean age of roughly 62 years and ages from about 20 to 79.

Clones were read by immunoSEQ multiplex PCR, and TCRdb kept only the in-frame ones, dropping some. The sample contains tens of thousands of clones, just under 75% of which appear only once. The sample consisted of CD4+ or CD8+ T cells sorted from blood, taken in a trial of the OX40 agonist ivuxolimab. The receptor's source is an adult with an advanced solid tumor such as melanoma, head and neck, liver or kidney cancer.

The DNA of the CDR3 is TGTGCCTGGAGTGTAAAGTCTACCTCGGGTTCACCCCTCCACTTT. Translating gives CAWSVKSTSGSPLHF. The V and J genes are TRBV30 and TRBJ1-6, with D unresolved. The CDR3 has 15 amino acids. Deletions cut 0 bases from V and 9 bases from J, with 15 bases between. CDR1 and CDR2 (germline): GTSNPN, SVGIG (reference sequence).